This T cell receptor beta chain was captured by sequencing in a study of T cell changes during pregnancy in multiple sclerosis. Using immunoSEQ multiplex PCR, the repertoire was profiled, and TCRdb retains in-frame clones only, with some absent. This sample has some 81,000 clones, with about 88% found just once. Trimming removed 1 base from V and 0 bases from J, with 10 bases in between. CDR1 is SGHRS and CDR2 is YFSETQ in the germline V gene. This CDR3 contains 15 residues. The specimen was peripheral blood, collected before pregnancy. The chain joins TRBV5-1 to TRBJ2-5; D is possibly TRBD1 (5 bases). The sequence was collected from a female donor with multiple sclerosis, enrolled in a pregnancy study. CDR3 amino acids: CASSLLPGNQETQYF. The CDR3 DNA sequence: TGCGCCAGCAGCTTGTTACCAGGGAACCAAGAGACCCAGTACTTC.